A single sample gave rise to the 7 T cell receptor beta chains below, sequenced in a study of blood T cell repertoires in COVID-19. TCRdb keeps only in-frame clones here, not all; method: immunoSEQ multiplex PCR. The data hold around 70,000 clones, with 90% observed a single time. The sample taken for sequencing was peripheral blood. Source of these receptors: a human donor in a cohort sampled during active COVID-19.

The rearrangement uses TRBV25-1 and TRBJ2-1; 7 nucleotides line up with TRBD1. The V and J ends lost 6 bases and 5 bases, in that order; junction bases with no gene match: 4. Germline V gene lookup returns CDR1 MGHDK and CDR2 SYGVNS. The CDR3 is 13 amino acids. The CDR3 here is CASRRQGNNEQFF. The CDR3 DNA reads as TGTGCCAGCAGGAGACAGGGTAACAATGAGCAGTTCTTC. The full variable domain, rest sourced from reference TRBV25-1 and TRBJ2-1, is EADIYQTPRYLVIGTGKKITLECSQTMGHDKMYWYQQDPGMELHLIHYSYGVNSTEKGDLSSESTVSRIRTEHFPLTLESARPSHTSQYLCASRRQGNNEQFFGPGTRLTVL.

The V and J genes are TRBV7-2 and TRBJ2-7; 8 bases line up with TRBD2. The germline V gene has CDR1 SGHTA and CDR2 FQGNSA. This CDR3 spans 18 amino acids. The junction had 13 bases not matched to a gene; V was cut back by 0 bases and J by 3 bases. The CDR3 spells CASSLASSGRSANYEQYF. The DNA for the CDR3 is TGTGCCAGCAGCTTAGCGTCCAGCGGGAGATCGGCGAACTACGAGCAGTACTTC.

V and J are TRBV21-1 and TRBJ1-4; the table gives TRBD1 as D, unverified against the DNA. TRBV21-1 is designated a pseudogene. The CDR3 loop spans 16 amino acids. The CDR3 sequence: CASSKTPGGLNEKLFF. The DNA for the CDR3 is TGTGCCAGCAGCAAGACACCAGGGGGTCTTAACGAAAAACTGTTTTTT.

The chain employs TRBV7-2 and TRBJ2-3; 9 bases are shared with TRBD2. J was trimmed by 3 bases and V by 2 bases; bases with no gene match: 9. Looked up from germline, CDR1 is SGHTA and CDR2 is FQGNSA. This CDR3 spans 17 amino acids. The CDR3 sequence is CASSLSGTSFNTDTQYF. CDR3 DNA sequence: TGTGCCAGCAGCTTAAGCGGGACTAGCTTCAATACAGATACGCAGTATTTT.

This chain joins TRBV28 and TRBJ2-7, with TRBD1 matching over 12 bases. Trimming took 4 bases from V and 9 from J; bases not matched to a gene: 13. The germline V gene encodes CDR1 MDHEN and CDR2 SYDVKM. This CDR3 spans 16 amino acids. CDR3 sequence reads: CASSSPAGTGGRWQYF. The CDR3 DNA follows: TGTGCCAGCAGTTCTCCCGCCGGGACAGGGGGCAGATGGCAGTACTTC. The full variable domain, in which reference TRBV28 and TRBJ2-7 provide the parts outside the CDR3, is DVKVTQSSRYLVKRTGEKVFLECVQDMDHENMFWYRQDPGLGLRLIYFSYDVKMKEKGDIPEGYSVSREKKERFSLILESASTNQTSMYLCASSSPAGTGGRWQYFGPGTRLTVT.

V gene TRBV6-5 combines with J gene TRBJ2-1, with 10 bases matching TRBD2. With V trimmed by 2 bases and J by 7 bases, 5 bases remained unmatched. The germline CDR1 and CDR2 sequences are MNHEY and SVGAGI. This CDR3 spans 15 amino acids. The CDR3 reads CASSYTAGGPNEQFF. DNA for the CDR3: TGTGCCAGCAGTTACACAGCGGGAGGGCCAAATGAGCAGTTCTTC.

The genes are TRBV5-1 and TRBJ1-1; TRBD1 matches 10 bases. The CDR3 has 14 residues. Germline trimming cut 4 bases from V and 10 bases from J; bases unmatched to any gene: 10. Germline assignment: CDR1 SGHRS and CDR2 YFSETQ. The CDR3 is CASSPQPGQGTAFF. CDR3 bases: TGCGCCAGCAGCCCGCAACCGGGACAGGGGACAGCTTTCTTT.